This T cell receptor beta chain was sequenced during a study of graft-versus-host responses after intestinal transplantation. The wider study: The recipients all started with anti-thymocyte globulin induction and then took tacrolimus and steroids for roughly three years.

In regard to this clone: The antigen is not known.

Sequencing used immunoSEQ multiplex PCR; TCRdb keeps in-frame clones, though not all of them. The data show 100,000 to 130,000 clones, 87% seen once. Sample: unstimulated CD4+ T cells sorted from spleen or lymph node cells, taken before transplant. This sequence originates from a human donor who was the organ donor for an intestinal transplant.

CDR3 loop: CASSLVANTGELFF. For the CDR3, the DNA is TGTGCCAGCAGCTTAGTGGCTAACACCGGGGAGCTGTTTTTT. The chain combines TRBV11-2 with TRBJ2-2, with D unresolved. The CDR3 extends over 14 amino acids. Germline V gene lookup returns CDR1 SGHAT and CDR2 FQNNGV. The V end was cut by 1 base, the J end by 2 bases, with 5 bases between.